This paragraph reports one TCR beta chain. These data come from a study of blood T cell repertoires in COVID-19. Germline V gene lookup returns CDR1 MNHEY and CDR2 SVGAGI. The CDR3 spans 14 residues. Individuals drawn from around 25 US areas were about 18 to 100 years old. Participants' reported clinical history set cohort assignment. As originally analysed: It was from reference gene primer amplification that nucleated cell counts were estimated. This table comes from immunoSEQ multiplex PCR, and its TCRdb copy is limited to in-frame clones, with some not included. V, J and clone size derive from that table, while D and trimming were established from the DNA sequence. The table has approximately 360,000 clones, approximately 87% seen once.

V and J are TRBV6-5 and TRBJ2-5; 8 bases align to TRBD2. Sequencing used PBMCs or T cells enriched from blood (not recorded which). The origin of this receptor is a man aged 40-49 years in a cohort exposed to, infected with or recovered from COVID-19 (not recorded which). DNA for the CDR3: TGTGTCCACCGGGTAGCGGGGCCCCAAGAGACCCAGTACTTC. It yields the protein CVHRVAGPQETQYF.